A single sample gave rise to the 8 T cell receptor beta chains below, sequenced in a study of blood T cell repertoires in COVID-19. Assay used: immunoSEQ multiplex PCR; TCRdb lists only in-frame clones, some missing. The data show about 130,000 clones, 75% to 85% seen once. The specimen sequenced was peripheral blood. The receptors were sampled from a woman between 50 and 59 years old with acute or convalescent COVID-19.

The chain couples TRBV2 to TRBJ1-6; 7 nucleotides match TRBD1. Germline CDR1 SNHLY, CDR2 FYNNEI. This CDR3 has 15 residues. Germline trimming cut 0 bases from V and 4 bases from J; bases unmatched to any gene: 0. CDR3 sequence (DNA): TGTGCCAGCAGTGAAGCGGACAGGTATAATTCACCCCTCCACTTT. Residues: CASSEADRYNSPLHF.

The chain couples TRBV11-2 to TRBJ1-3; the D gene is possibly TRBD1 (5 bases). The V gene lost 1 base and the J gene lost 6 bases, with 10 bases spanning the gap. CDR3 length: 14 amino acids. CDR1 is SGHAT, CDR2 FQNNGV, per germline. The CDR3 reads CASSLGEGPNTIYF. The DNA for the CDR3 is TGTGCCAGCAGCTTAGGGGAGGGACCAAACACCATATATTTT. The full variable domain, its missing parts supplied by reference TRBV11-2 and TRBJ1-3, is EAGVAQSPRYKIIEKRQSVAFWCNPISGHATLYWYQQILGQGPKLLIQFQNNGVVDDSQLPKDRFSAERLKGVDSTLKIQPAKLEDSAVYLCASSLGEGPNTIYFGEGSWLTVV.

In nucleotides, the CDR3 is TGTGCCAGCAGTCGACAACGGACAAAACAGAACACCGGGGAGCTGTTTTTT. This codes for CASSRQRTKQNTGELFF. The V and J genes are TRBV27 and TRBJ2-2, with D tentatively TRBD1 (5 bases). CDR1 is MNHEY and CDR2 is SMNVEV in the germline V gene (reference sequence). The CDR3 extends over 17 amino acids. Trimming pared 5 bases from V and 1 base from J, leaving 17 bases between.

For the CDR3, the DNA is TGTGCCAGCAGCCAGCAGGGGGCTGGAGGCTACACCTTC. Its protein is CASSQQGAGGYTF. The genes are TRBV3-1 (or the pseudogene TRBV3-2) and TRBJ1-2, with 8 bases lining up with TRBD1. Germline CDR1 is LGHDT and CDR2 is YNNKEL (reference sequence). This CDR3 has 13 amino acids. The ends lost 3 bases at V and 8 bases at J; junction bases unmatched: 5.

V usage is TRBV4-1 and J usage is TRBJ1-1, with 8 bases lining up with TRBD1. This CDR3 contains 17 residues. Trimming at V came to 3 bases and at J to 4 bases, leaving 13 bases not matched to a gene. Germline V CDR1 and CDR2: MGHRA, YSYEKL. The CDR3: CASSHSGTGGVSTEAFF. The CDR3 DNA reads TGCGCCAGCAGCCACTCTGGGACAGGTGGGGTAAGCACTGAAGCTTTCTTT.

The CDR3 here is CASSRTSTGELFF. DNA for the CDR3: TGTGCCAGCAGCCGGACTAGCACCGGGGAGCTGTTTTTT. The rearrangement links TRBV7-3 to TRBJ2-2, with 7 bases identical to TRBD2. This CDR3 is built from 13 residues. CDR1 and CDR2 from the germline V gene are SGHTA and FQGTGA. J was trimmed by 4 bases and V by 5 bases; bases with no gene match: 1.

This clone has more than one count but fewer than ten. The chain has TRBV7-3 and TRBJ2-2; D may be TRBD2 (5 bases). Trimming left V 5 bases short and J 7 bases short, with 14 bases between. The V gene's germline CDR1 is SGHTA and CDR2 FQGTGA. The CDR3 is 14 residues long. In DNA, the CDR3 is TGTGCCAGCAGCACCGGACTCTGGAACGGGGAGCTGTTTTTT. Encoded protein: CASSTGLWNGELFF.

This chain links TRBV2 with TRBJ1-5, with D unclear. Trimming took off 1 base at V and 5 bases at J, with 9 bases between the two ends. The CDR3 covers 14 residues. From germline, CDR1 is SNHLY and CDR2 FYNNEI. DNA of the CDR3: TGTGCCAGCAGTGAAGGGGCAGACGATCAGCCCCAGCATTTT. Its protein product is CASSEGADDQPQHF.